Listed below are T cell receptor beta chains from one sample, sequenced in a study of beta chain features in type 1 diabetes. TCRdb's table, derived via immunoSEQ multiplex PCR, lists solely in-frame clones and lacks some. The sample has under 200,000 clones, about 9.8% seen once; the top ten hold over 2%. Sequencing was done on a sample of central memory CD4+ T cells from blood. Receptors were obtained from a woman younger than 30 in good health. The CDR3 runs from the conserved cysteine through the conserved F or W. D genes are given only for firm matches. Size values are once, few and many counts, or a class for expanded clones, and some rows have none.

- TRBJ1-2 TRBV19 - TGTGCCAGTAGTATTAACAAACGGGGTATCTATGGCTACACCTTC CASSINKRGIYGYTF
- TRBJ2-3 TRBV27 - TGTGCCAGCAGTTCCCCGACAAGCACAGATACGCAGTATTTT CASSSPTSTDTQYF
few TRBJ1-2 TRBV6-5 - TGTGCCAGCAGTTCCGCAGGGGTGGGTGGCTACACCTTC CASSSAGVGGYTF
- TRBJ2-5 TRBV9 TRBD2 TGTGCCAGCAGCGTAGCCGGGGGGGCCCTCCAGGAGACCCAGTACTTC CASSVAGGALQETQYF
few TRBJ2-5 TRBV10-3 TRBD2 TGTGCCATCAACCCGGGGGGAAATCAAGAGACCCAGTACTTC CAINPGGNQETQYF
few TRBJ2-7 TRBV7-9 TRBD1 TGTGCCAGCAGCTTACAGGGGGCGGACGAGCAGTACTTC CASSLQGADEQYF
- TRBJ2-1 TRBV5-1 TRBD1 TGCGCCAGCAGCCCCGGAGCCCGGGACAGGGTTTACCATGAGCAGTTCTTC CASSPGARDRVYHEQFF
- TRBJ2-2 TRBV27 - TGTGCCAGCAGAATGGGGGCTGGAACCGGGGAGCTGTTTTTT CASRMGAGTGELFF
few TRBJ1-2 TRBV30 TRBD1 TGTGCCTGGAGTGTACGGAGGACAGGGGGCGGTTATGGCTACACCTTC CAWSVRRTGGGYGYTF
few TRBJ2-3 TRBV27 TRBD2 TGTGCCAGCAGCTTGGGGACTAGCGGGAGACGCGCAGATACGCAGTATTTT CASSLGTSGRRADTQYF
few TRBJ2-3 TRBV14 - TGTGCCAGCAGCCTGAGGAATATCCGCACAGATACGCAGTATTTT CASSLRNIRTDTQYF
- TRBJ2-1 TRBV15 - TGTGCCACCAGCAGAGAGGCAGAGCAGTTCTTC CATSREAEQFF
few TRBJ2-2 TRBV7-8 - TGTGCCAGCAGCTTGGGGGCTCTCCTAGGGGCCGGGGAGCTGTTTTTT CASSLGALLGAGELFF
- TRBJ2-3 TRBV5-6 TRBD2 TGTGCCAGCAGCTTGCGGGGGGGCGGAGATACGCAGTATTTT CASSLRGGGDTQYF
- TRBJ1-1 TRBV10-3 TRBD1 TGTGCCATCAGTGGTTATGGACAGGGAAGGACTGAAGCTTTCTTT CAISGYGQGRTEAFF
- TRBJ1-1 TRBV6-6 - TGTGCCAGCAGTAACAGGGTAACTGAAGCTTTCTTT CASSNRVTEAFF
few TRBJ2-1 TRBV5-4 - TGTGCCAGCAGCCAATCCCCCTCCGGAGTCTCCTACAATGAGCAGTTCTTC CASSQSPSGVSYNEQFF
- TRBJ1-5 TRBV18 TRBD1 TGTGCCAGCTCACCACTGACAGGGCAAAAGCCCCAGCATTTT CASSPLTGQKPQHF
few TRBJ2-3 TRBV7-3 TRBD1 TGTGCCAGCAGCTTTAGTGGGACAGGGAGAACAGATACGCAGTATTTT CASSFSGTGRTDTQYF
- TRBJ1-1 TRBV7-9 TRBD1 TGTGCCAGCAGCACGAGCCGGGACAGGGTGGGGCAAAGCACTGAAGCTTTCTTT CASSTSRDRVGQSTEAFF
few TRBJ2-5 TRBV25-1 - TGTGCCAGCAGCCAGGGGGGCGAGACCCAGTACTTC CASSQGGETQYF
- TRBJ2-1 TRBV30 - TGTGCCTGGACCTTAATCGGACTTACCAATGAGCAGTTCTTC CAWTLIGLTNEQFF